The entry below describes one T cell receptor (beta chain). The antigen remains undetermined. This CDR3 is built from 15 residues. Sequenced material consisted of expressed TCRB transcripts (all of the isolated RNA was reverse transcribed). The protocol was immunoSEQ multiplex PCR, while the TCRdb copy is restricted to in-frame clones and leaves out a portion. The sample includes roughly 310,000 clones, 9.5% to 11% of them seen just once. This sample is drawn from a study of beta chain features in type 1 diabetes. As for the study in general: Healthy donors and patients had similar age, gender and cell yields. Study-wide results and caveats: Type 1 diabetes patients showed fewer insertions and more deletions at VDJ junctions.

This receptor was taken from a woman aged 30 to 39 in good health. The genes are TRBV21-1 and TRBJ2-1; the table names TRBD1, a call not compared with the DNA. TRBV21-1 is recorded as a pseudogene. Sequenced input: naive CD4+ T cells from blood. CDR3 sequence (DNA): TGTGCCAGTCCACAGTACTTCCCTATTCACAATGAGCAGTTCTTC. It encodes CASPQYFPIHNEQFF.